Here is one T cell receptor (beta chain) with its context. This CDR3 comprises 17 residues. CDR1 and CDR2 from the germline V gene are LNHDA and SQIVND (reference sequence). The V and J ends lost 6 bases and 3 bases, in that order; junction bases with no gene match: 11. This sample was taken from a study of shared clonotypes between healthy human individuals. The assay was carried out at the deep level. TCRdb's copy holds only in-frame clones and misses some; the assay was immunoSEQ multiplex PCR. The sample records approximately 1.5 million clones, approximately 98.5% being singletons. This TCR came from a man between 25 and 39 years old in good health. The chain employs TRBV19 and TRBJ2-3; 11 bases are shared with TRBD2. The material sequenced was naive CD4+ T cells sorted from blood. Subset of the sample: CD45RA+ positively selected. This CDR3 is CASRITSGSPGTDTQYF. The CDR3 coding sequence is TGTGCCAGTAGGATCACTAGCGGGAGTCCGGGTACAGATACGCAGTATTTT.